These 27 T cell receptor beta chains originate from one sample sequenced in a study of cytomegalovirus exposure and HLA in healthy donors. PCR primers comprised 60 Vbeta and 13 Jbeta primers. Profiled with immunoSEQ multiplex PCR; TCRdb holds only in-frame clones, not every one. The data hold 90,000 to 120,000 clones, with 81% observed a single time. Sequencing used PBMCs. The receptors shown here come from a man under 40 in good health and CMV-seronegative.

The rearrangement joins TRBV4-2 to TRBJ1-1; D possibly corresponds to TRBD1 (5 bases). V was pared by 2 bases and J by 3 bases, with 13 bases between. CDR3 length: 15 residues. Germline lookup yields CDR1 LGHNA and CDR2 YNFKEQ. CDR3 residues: CASSQLSWGDTEAFF. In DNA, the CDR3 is TGTGCCAGCAGCCAATTGTCCTGGGGGGACACTGAAGCTTTCTTT.

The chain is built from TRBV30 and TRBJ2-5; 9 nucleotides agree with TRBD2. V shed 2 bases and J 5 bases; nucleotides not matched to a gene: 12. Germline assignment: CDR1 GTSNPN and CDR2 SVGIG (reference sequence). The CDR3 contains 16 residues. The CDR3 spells CAWSIPGTSRGETQYF. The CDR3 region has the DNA TGTGCCTGGAGTATACCCGGGACTAGCCGGGGCGAGACCCAGTACTTC.

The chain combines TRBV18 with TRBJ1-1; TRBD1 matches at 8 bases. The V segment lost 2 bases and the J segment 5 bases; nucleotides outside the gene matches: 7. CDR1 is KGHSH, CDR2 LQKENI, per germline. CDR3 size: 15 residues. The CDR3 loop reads CASSPLDRGVTEAFF. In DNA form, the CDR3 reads TGTGCCAGCTCACCATTAGACAGGGGAGTGACTGAAGCTTTCTTT.

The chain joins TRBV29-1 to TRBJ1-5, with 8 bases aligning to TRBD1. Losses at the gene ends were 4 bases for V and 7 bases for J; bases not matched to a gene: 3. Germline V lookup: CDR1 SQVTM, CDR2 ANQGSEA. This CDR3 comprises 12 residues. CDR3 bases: TGCAGCGTTGTAACAGGGGGGCAGCCCCAGCATTTT. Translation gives CSVVTGGQPQHF.

Here the CDR3 reads CASSSGTTNEQFF. Written as DNA, the CDR3 is TGTGCCAGCAGCTCGGGGACTACCAATGAGCAGTTCTTC. The J gene is TRBJ2-1, the V gene TRBV7-3, with 7 bases matching TRBD2. J gave up 6 bases and V 4 bases, and 3 bases lay outside the gene matches. CDR1 SGHTA and CDR2 FQGTGA come from the germline V gene. CDR3 size: 13 residues.

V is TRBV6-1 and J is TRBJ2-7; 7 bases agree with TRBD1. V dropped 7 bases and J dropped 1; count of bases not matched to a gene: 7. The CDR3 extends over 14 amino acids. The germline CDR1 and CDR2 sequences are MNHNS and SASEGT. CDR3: CASMRAGGSYEQYF. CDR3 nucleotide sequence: TGTGCCAGCATGAGGGCAGGGGGTTCCTACGAGCAGTACTTC.

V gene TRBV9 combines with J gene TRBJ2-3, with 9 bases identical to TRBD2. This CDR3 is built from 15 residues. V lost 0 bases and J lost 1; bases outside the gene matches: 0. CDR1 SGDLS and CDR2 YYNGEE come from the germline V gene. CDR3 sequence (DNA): TGTGCCAGCAGCGTAGTAGCGGGGGGCACAGATACGCAGTATTTT. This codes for CASSVVAGGTDTQYF.

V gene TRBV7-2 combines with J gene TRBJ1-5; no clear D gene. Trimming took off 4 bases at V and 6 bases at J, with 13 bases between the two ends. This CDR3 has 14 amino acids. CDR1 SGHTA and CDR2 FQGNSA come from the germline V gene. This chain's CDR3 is CASSSTPAGQPQHF. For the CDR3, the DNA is TGTGCCAGCAGCTCTACACCGGCAGGTCAGCCCCAGCATTTT. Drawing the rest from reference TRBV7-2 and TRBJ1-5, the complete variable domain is GAGVSQSPSNKVTEKGKDVELRCDPISGHTALYWYRQSLGQGLEFLIYFQGNSAPDKSGLPSDRFSAERTGGSVSTLTIQRTQQEDSAVYLCASSSTPAGQPQHFGDGTRLSIL.

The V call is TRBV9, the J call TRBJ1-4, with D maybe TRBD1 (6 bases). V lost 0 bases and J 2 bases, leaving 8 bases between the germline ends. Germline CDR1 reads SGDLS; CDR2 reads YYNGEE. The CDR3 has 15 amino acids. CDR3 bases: TGTGCCAGCAGCGTAGGCGGGGGCACTAATGAAAAACTGTTTTTT. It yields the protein CASSVGGGTNEKLFF.

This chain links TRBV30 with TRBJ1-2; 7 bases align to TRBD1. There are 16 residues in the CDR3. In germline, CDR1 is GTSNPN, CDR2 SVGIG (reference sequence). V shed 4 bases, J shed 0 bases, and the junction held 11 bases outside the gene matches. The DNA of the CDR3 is TGTGCCTGGACCCCCCAGGGGGATGGGGCTAACTATGGCTACACCTTC. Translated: CAWTPQGDGANYGYTF.

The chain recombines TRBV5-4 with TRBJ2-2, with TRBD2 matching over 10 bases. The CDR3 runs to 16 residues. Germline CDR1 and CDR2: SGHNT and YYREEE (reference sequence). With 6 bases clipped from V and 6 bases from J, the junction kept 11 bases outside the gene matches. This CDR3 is CASTHRSGGAPGELFF. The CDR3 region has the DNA TGTGCCAGCACCCATAGGAGCGGGGGGGCCCCCGGGGAGCTGTTTTTT.

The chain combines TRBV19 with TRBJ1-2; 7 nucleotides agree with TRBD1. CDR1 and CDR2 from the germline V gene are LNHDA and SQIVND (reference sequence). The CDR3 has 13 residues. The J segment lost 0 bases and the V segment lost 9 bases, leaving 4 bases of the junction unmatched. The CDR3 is CARPGTANYGYTF. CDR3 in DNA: TGTGCCAGACCCGGGACAGCTAACTATGGCTACACCTTC.

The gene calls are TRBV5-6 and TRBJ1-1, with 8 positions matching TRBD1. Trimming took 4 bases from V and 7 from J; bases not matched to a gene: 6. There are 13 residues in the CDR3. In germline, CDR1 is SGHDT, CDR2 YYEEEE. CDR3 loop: CASSPTGVNEAFF. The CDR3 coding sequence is TGTGCCAGCAGCCCGACAGGGGTTAATGAAGCTTTCTTT.

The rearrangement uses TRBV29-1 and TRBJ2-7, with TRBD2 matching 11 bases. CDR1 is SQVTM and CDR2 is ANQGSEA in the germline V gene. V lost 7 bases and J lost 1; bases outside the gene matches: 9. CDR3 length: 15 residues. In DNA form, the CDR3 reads TGCAGCGCGAATTACGGGACTAGCGGTTCCTACGAGCAGTACTTC. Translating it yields CSANYGTSGSYEQYF.

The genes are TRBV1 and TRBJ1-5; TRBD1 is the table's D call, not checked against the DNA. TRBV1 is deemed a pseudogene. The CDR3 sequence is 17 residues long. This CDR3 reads CTSSQGVGDRAFKPQHF. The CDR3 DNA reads TGCACCAGCAGCCAAGGGGTTGGGGACAGAGCCTTTAAGCCCCAGCATTTT.

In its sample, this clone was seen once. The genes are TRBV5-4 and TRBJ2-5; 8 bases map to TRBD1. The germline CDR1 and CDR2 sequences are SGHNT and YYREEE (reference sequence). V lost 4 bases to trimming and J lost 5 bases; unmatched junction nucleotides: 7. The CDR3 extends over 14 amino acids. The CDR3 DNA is TGTGCCAGCAGCGACGGGACAGGCGGGGAGACCCAGTACTTC. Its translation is CASSDGTGGETQYF.

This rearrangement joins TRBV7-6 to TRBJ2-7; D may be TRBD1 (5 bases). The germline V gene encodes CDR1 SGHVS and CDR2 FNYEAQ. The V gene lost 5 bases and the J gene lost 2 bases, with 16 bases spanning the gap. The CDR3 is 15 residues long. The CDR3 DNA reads TGTGCCAGCAGCGCCAGAGGCCAGGGAACCTACGAGCAGTACTTC. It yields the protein CASSARGQGTYEQYF.

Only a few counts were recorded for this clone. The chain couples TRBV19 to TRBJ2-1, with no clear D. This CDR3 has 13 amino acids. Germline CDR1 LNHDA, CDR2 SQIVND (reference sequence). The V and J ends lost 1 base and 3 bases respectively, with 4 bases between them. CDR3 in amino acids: CASSIGVYNEQFF. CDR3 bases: TGTGCCAGTAGTATAGGAGTCTACAATGAGCAGTTCTTC.

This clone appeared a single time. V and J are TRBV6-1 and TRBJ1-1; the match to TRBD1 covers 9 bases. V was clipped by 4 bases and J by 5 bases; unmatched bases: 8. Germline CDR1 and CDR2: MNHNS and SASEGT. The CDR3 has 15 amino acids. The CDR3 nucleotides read TGTGCCAGCAGTGCTCCGACAGGGGGAGGAACTGAAGCTTTCTTT. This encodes CASSAPTGGGTEAFF.

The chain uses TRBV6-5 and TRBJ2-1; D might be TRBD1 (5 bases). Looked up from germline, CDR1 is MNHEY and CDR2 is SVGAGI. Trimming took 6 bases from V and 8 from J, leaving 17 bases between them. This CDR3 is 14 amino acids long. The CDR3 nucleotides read TGTGCCAGCAGACCCTACAGGCGTGGGGATGAGCAGTTCTTC. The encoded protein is CASRPYRRGDEQFF.

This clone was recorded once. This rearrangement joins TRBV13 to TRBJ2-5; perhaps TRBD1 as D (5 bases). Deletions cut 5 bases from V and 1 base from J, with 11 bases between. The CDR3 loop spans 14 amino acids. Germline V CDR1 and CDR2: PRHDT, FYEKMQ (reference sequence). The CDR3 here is CASSRDSFQETQYF. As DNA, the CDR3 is TGTGCCAGCAGCCGAGACAGCTTCCAAGAGACCCAGTACTTC.

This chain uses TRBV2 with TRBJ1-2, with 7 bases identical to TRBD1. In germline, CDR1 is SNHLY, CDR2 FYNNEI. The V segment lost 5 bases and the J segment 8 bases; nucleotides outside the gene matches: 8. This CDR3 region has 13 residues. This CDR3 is CASSFNRGQGYTF. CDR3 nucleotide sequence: TGTGCCAGCAGTTTTAACAGGGGACAAGGCTACACCTTC.

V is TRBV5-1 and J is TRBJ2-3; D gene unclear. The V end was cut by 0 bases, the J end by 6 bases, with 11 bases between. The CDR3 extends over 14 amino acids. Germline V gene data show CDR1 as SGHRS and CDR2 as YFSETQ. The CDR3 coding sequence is TGCGCCAGCAGCTTGGTGGCAGGCCCTGATACGCAGTATTTT. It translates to CASSLVAGPDTQYF.

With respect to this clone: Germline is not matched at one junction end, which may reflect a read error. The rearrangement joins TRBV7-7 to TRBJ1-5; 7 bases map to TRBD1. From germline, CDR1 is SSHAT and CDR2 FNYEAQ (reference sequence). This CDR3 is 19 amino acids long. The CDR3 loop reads CASSTRDRRVSNSNQPQHF. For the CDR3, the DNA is TGTGCTAGCAGCACCCGGGACAGACGAGTTTCGAATAGCAATCAGCCCCAGCATTTT.

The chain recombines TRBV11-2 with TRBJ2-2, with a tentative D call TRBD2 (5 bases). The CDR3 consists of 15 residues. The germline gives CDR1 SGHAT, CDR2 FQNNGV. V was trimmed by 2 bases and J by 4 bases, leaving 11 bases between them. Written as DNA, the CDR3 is TGTGCCAGCAGCTTAAAGGACTCCAGCACCGGGGAGCTGTTTTTT. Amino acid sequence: CASSLKDSSTGELFF.

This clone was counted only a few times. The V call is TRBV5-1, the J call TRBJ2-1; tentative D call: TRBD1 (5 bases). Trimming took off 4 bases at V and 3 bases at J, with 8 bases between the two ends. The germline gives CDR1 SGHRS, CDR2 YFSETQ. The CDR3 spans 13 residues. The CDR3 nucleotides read TGCGCCAGCAGCCTAGACAGCTACAATGAGCAGTTCTTC. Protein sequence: CASSLDSYNEQFF.

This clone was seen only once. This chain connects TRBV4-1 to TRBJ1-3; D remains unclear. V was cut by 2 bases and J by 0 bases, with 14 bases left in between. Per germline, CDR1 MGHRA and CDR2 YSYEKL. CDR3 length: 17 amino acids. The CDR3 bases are TGCGCCAGCAGCCAACCGTTACTAAAGAGCTCTGGAAACACCATATATTTT. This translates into CASSQPLLKSSGNTIYF.